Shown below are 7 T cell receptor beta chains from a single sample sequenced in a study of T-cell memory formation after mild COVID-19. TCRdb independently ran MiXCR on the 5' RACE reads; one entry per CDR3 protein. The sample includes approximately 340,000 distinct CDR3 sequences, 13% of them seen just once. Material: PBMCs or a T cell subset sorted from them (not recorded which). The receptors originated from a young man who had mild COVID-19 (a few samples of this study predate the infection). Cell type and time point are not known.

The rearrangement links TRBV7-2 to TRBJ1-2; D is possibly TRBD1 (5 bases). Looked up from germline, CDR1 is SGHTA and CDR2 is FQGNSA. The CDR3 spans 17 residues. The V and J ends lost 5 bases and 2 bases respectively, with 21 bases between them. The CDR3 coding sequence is TGTGCCAGCAGCCCACTCACGGGGGGTGGTGGGAACTATGGCTACACCTTC. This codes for CASSPLTGGGGNYGYTF.

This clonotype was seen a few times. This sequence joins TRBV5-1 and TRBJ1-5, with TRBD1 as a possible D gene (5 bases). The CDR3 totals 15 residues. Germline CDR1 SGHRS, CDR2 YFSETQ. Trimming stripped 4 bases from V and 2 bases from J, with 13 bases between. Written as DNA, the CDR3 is TGCGCCAGCAGCGTTACAGGAGCCGGCAATCAGCCCCAGCATTTT. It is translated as CASSVTGAGNQPQHF.

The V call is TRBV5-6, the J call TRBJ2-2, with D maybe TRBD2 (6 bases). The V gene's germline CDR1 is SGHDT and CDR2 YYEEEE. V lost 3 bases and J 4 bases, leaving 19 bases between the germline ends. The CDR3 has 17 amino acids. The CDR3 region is CASSSGEVEVGTGELFF. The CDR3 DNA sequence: TGTGCCAGCAGCTCGGGGGAGGTGGAGGTCGGCACCGGGGAGCTGTTTTTT.

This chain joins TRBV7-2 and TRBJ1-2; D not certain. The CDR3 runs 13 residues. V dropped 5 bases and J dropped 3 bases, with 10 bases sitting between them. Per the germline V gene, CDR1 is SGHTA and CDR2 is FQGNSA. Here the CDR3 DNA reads TGTGCCAGCAGCCCCGCAGGCTACTATGGCTACACCTTC. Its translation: CASSPAGYYGYTF.

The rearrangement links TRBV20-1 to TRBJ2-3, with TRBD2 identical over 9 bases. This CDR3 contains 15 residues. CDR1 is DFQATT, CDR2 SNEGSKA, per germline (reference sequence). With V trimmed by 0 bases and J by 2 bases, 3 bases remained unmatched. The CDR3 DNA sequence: TGCAGTGCTAGAGATGCGGGAGGGCTCACAGATACGCAGTATTTT. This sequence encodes CSARDAGGLTDTQYF.

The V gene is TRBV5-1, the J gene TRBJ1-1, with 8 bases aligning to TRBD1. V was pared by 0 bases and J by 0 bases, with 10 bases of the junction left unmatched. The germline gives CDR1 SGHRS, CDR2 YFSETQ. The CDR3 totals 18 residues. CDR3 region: CASSLVSQGAGVNTEAFF. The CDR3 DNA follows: TGCGCCAGCAGCTTGGTATCCCAGGGGGCGGGTGTGAACACTGAAGCTTTCTTT.

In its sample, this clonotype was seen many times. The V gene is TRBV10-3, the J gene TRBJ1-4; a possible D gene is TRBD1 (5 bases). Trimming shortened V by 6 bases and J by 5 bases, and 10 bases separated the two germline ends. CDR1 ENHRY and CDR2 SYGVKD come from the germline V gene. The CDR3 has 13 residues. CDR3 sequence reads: CAIRGELNEKLFF. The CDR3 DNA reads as TGTGCCATCAGGGGGGAGTTGAATGAAAAACTGTTTTTT.